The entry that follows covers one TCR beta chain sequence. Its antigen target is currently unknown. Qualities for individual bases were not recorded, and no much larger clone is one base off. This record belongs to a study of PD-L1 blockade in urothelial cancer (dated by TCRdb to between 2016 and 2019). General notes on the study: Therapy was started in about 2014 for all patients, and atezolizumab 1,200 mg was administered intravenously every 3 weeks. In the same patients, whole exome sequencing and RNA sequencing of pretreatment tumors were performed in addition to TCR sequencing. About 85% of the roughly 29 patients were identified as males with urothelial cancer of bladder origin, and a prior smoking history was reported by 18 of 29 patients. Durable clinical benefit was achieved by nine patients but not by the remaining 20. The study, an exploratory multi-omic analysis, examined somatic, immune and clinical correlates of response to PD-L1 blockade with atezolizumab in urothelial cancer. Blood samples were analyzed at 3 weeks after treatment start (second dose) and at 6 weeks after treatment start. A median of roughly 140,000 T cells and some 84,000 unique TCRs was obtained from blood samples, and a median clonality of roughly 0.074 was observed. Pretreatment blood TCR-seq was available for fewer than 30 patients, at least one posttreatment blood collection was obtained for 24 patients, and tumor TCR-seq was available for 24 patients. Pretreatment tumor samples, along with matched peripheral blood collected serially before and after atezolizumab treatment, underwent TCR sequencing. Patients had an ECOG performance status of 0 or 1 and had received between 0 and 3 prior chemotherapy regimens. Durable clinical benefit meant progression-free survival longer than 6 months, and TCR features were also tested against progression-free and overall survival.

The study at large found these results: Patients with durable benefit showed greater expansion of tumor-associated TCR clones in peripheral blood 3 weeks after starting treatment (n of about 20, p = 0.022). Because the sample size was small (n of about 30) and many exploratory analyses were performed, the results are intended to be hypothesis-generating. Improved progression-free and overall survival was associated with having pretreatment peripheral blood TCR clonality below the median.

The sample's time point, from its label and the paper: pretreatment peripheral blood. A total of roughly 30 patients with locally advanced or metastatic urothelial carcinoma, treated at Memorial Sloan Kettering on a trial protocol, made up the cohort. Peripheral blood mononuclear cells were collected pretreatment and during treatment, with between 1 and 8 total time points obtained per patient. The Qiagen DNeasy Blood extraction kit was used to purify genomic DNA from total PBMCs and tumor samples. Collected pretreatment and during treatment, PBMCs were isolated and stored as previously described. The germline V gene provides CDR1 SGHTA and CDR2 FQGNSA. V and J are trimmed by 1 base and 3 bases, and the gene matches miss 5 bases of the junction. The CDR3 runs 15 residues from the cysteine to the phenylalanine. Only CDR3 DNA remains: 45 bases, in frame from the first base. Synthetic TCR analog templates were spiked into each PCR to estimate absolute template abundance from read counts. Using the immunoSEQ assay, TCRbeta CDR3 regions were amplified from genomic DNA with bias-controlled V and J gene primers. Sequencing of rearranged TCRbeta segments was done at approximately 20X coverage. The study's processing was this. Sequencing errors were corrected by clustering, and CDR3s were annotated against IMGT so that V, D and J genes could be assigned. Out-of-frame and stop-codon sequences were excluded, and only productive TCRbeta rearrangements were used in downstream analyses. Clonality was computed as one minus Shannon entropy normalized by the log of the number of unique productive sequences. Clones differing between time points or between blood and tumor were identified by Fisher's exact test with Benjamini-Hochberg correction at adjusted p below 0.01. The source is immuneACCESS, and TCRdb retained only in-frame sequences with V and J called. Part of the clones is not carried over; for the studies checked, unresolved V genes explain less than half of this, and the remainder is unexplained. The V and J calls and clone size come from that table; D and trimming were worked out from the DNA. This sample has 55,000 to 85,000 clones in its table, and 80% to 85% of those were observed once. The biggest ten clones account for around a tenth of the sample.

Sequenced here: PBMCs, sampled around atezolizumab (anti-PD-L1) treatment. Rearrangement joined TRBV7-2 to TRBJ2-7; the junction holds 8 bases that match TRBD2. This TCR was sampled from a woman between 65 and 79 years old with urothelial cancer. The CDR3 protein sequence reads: CASSLDSGGIYEQYF. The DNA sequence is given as TGTGCCAGCAGCTTAGATTCGGGGGGGATCTACGAGCAGTACTTC.